These 11 T cell receptor beta chains were sequenced from one sample in a study of blood T cell repertoires in COVID-19. This table comes from immunoSEQ multiplex PCR, and its TCRdb copy is limited to in-frame clones, with some not included. The sample lists about 140,000 clones; around 80% were seen once. The sample consisted of peripheral blood. The source is a woman aged 80 or older with active or convalescent COVID-19.

Comments on this clone: This sample also contains other DNA sequences that code for the same CDR3. V is TRBV29-1 and J is TRBJ1-1, with 10 bases fitting TRBD1. This CDR3 spans 13 amino acids. V shed 7 bases and J 2 bases; nucleotides not matched to a gene: 4. The germline CDR1 and CDR2 sequences are SQVTM and ANQGSEA. CDR3 bases: TGCAGCGCCCGGACAGGGGGTAACACTGAAGCTTTCTTT. Its protein product is CSARTGGNTEAFF. Complete variable domain (other parts from reference TRBV29-1 and TRBJ1-1): SAVISQKPSRDICQRGTSLTIQCQVDSQVTMMFWYRQQPGQSLTLIATANQGSEATYESGFVIDKFPISRPNLTFSTLTVSNMSPEDSSIYLCSARTGGNTEAFFGQGTRLTVV.

The rearrangement joins TRBV7-6 to TRBJ2-3, with 7 positions matching TRBD1. The CDR3 extends over 15 amino acids. V trimming: 2 bases; J trimming: 2 bases; junction bases outside the gene matches: 4. Germline assignment: CDR1 SGHVS and CDR2 FNYEAQ. The CDR3 DNA reads TGTGCCAGCAGCTTACTGACAGGGTACACAGATACGCAGTATTTT. Its protein product is CASSLLTGYTDTQYF.

This clone was counted a single time. The rearrangement links TRBV30 to TRBJ2-5, with a possible D match to TRBD2 (5 bases). CDR3 length: 15 amino acids. Trimming stripped 2 bases from V and 4 bases from J, with 17 bases between. Germline values: CDR1 GTSNPN, CDR2 SVGIG (reference sequence). CDR3 coding DNA: TGTGCCTGGAGTTACGAGGGAGTAAGGCGAGAGACCCAGTACTTC. Translating gives CAWSYEGVRRETQYF.

V usage is TRBV28 and J usage is TRBJ1-1; 9 nucleotides match TRBD1. CDR3 length: 16 residues. V shed 9 bases and J 3 bases; nucleotides not matched to a gene: 14. The V gene's germline CDR1 is MDHEN and CDR2 SYDVKM. The CDR3 spells CASLQPAGTGYTEAFF. The CDR3 region has the DNA TGTGCCAGTCTCCAACCCGCCGGGACAGGGTACACTGAAGCTTTCTTT.

The genes are TRBV6-5 and TRBJ2-5; 7 nucleotides agree with TRBD1. The junction had 9 bases not matched to a gene; V was cut back by 6 bases and J by 2 bases. Germline V gene lookup returns CDR1 MNHEY and CDR2 SVGAGI. This CDR3 is built from 15 residues. The DNA of the CDR3 is TGTGCCAGCAGCCCCCGCCGGGACAGACAAGAGACCCAGTACTTC. Its protein product is CASSPRRDRQETQYF.

This clone showed up just a few times. V gene TRBV5-1 combines with J gene TRBJ1-1; the D gene is possibly TRBD1 (6 bases). CDR1 and CDR2 from the germline V gene are SGHRS and YFSETQ. This CDR3 has 15 amino acids. Deletions cut 2 bases from V and 1 base from J, with 12 bases between. The CDR3 DNA reads as TGCGCCAGCAGCTTAATGTTGACAGGGAACACTGAAGCTTTCTTT. It translates to CASSLMLTGNTEAFF.

This chain joins TRBV5-1 and TRBJ1-6; 7 bases fit TRBD1. The V and J ends lost 1 base and 7 bases, in that order; junction bases with no gene match: 5. The germline V gene has CDR1 SGHRS and CDR2 YFSETQ. The CDR3 runs to 15 residues. The CDR3 loop is CASSLSGGENSPLHF. In nucleotides, the CDR3 is TGCGCCAGCAGCTTGTCAGGGGGTGAGAATTCACCCCTCCACTTT.

This clone occurred once. The CDR3 loop is CASSPPFLADQETQYF. The CDR3 DNA is TGCGCCAGCAGCCCCCCCTTCCTAGCGGACCAAGAGACCCAGTACTTC. The chain combines TRBV5-1 with TRBJ2-5, with 7 bases matching TRBD2. The CDR3 contains 16 residues. Germline V gene sequence: CDR1 SGHRS, CDR2 YFSETQ. The V segment lost 4 bases and the J segment 0 bases; nucleotides outside the gene matches: 9.

The J gene is TRBJ2-7, the V gene TRBV3-1 (or the pseudogene TRBV3-2), with 11 bases fitting TRBD2. Germline values: CDR1 LGHDT, CDR2 YNNKEL (reference sequence). The CDR3 loop spans 14 amino acids. The trim removed 1 base at V and 6 bases at J, leaving 2 bases unmatched. CDR3 nucleotide sequence: TGTGCCAGCAGCCAAGGACTAGCGGGGTCCGAGCAGTACTTC. It yields the protein CASSQGLAGSEQYF.

The chain has TRBV10-3 and TRBJ1-3, with D perhaps TRBD1 (6 bases). V shed 3 bases and J shed 2 bases, with 14 bases lying between them. CDR3 size: 16 residues. Germline-derived CDR1 and CDR2 are ENHRY and SYGVKD. The chain's CDR3 is CAISDPAPGAGNTIYF. DNA of the CDR3: TGTGCCATCAGTGACCCCGCCCCAGGGGCTGGAAACACCATATATTTT.

This chain uses TRBV23-1 with TRBJ1-1, with D hard to call. TRBV23-1 counts as an open reading frame of uncertain function. The length of the CDR3 is 12 residues. The V gene lost 0 bases and the J gene lost 6 bases, with 5 bases spanning the gap. Here the CDR3 DNA reads TGCGCCAGCAGTCAATCCTGGCCTGAAGCTTTCTTT. Protein product: CASSQSWPEAFF.